This TCR beta chain was captured by sequencing in a study of read filtering for tumor transcriptome and immune sequencing. Looking at the study overall: IR-seq gave about 3.5 to 10.27 million TCR reads per sample; RNA-seq gave about 75 to 1,300.

From 300 to 450 ng of RNA, a library with molecular barcoded alpha/delta and beta/gamma adaptors was made. TCRdb fed the reads into MiXCR, producing one record per CDR3 protein. Seen here are around 40,000 distinct CDR3 sequences, about 12% observed once, and the top ten hold roughly a third. This clonotype was observed at least ten times. Its cognate antigen is unknown. Study observations and caveats: IR-seq captured clonotypes deeper and more reliably than RNA-seq. This fraction held mixed bone marrow immune cells after CD138-negative sorting.

The clonotype originates from a donor at least 40 years old with multiple myeloma. Input material: a population of CD138-negative cells sorted from bone marrow.

CDR3 loop: CSARSGNTEAFF. CDR3 sequence (DNA): TGCAGTGCTAGGTCCGGGAACACTGAAGCTTTCTTT. The rearrangement links TRBV20-1 to TRBJ1-1; D uncertain. The CDR3 spans 12 residues. Trimming took 3 bases from V and 1 from J, leaving 6 bases between them. The V gene's germline CDR1 is DFQATT and CDR2 SNEGSKA (reference sequence).